The 22 T cell receptor beta chains below all came from one sample that was sequenced in a study of memory CD4+ T cells and cytomegalovirus serostatus. Single viable CD3+CD4+CD8-CD45RO+ cells were sorted as the memory CD4+ T cells. Repertoires were generated with immunoSEQ multiplex PCR, while TCRdb's copy carries only in-frame clones and drops some. The repertoire holds about 52,000 clones, with about 80% as singletons. Material: memory CD4+ T cells from blood. The receptors here all came from an adult in good health and CMV-seropositive.

V and J are TRBV2 and TRBJ1-5; the D is unclear. Trimming left V 6 bases short and J 5 bases short, with 17 bases between. CDR3 length: 15 residues. Germline-derived CDR1 and CDR2 are SNHLY and FYNNEI. The CDR3 loop is CASRPDDRKDQPQHF. The CDR3 bases are TGTGCCAGCAGGCCGGACGATAGAAAAGATCAGCCCCAGCATTTT.

This clone was seen a few times. The chain uses TRBV5-4 and TRBJ2-3, with 8 bases lining up with TRBD2. This CDR3 spans 17 amino acids. The germline CDR1 and CDR2 sequences are SGHNT and YYREEE (reference sequence). Unmatched junction bases numbered 8, after V lost 2 bases and J lost 0 bases. This chain's CDR3 is CASSFPGGPTSTDTQYF. For the CDR3, the DNA is TGTGCCAGCAGCTTCCCGGGAGGGCCAACTAGCACAGATACGCAGTATTTT.

The rearrangement uses TRBV7-9 and TRBJ1-5; D ambiguous. CDR1 and CDR2 (germline): SEHNR, FQNEAQ (reference sequence). CDR3 length: 13 amino acids. Trimming cost V 3 bases and J 5 bases, with 8 bases left between them. This CDR3 is CASSLSGDQPQHF. CDR3 nucleotide sequence: TGTGCCAGCAGCTTGAGTGGGGATCAGCCCCAGCATTTT.

This chain joins TRBV25-1 and TRBJ1-2; D remains ambiguous. Germline-derived CDR1 and CDR2 are MGHDK and SYGVNS. The CDR3 has 14 amino acids. With 5 bases removed from V and 7 bases from J, the gap between germline ends came to 17 bases. CDR3 DNA sequence: TGTGCCAGCAGTCCCCGCGCGGCCCACGGTGGCTACACCTTC. Translation gives CASSPRAAHGGYTF.

V and J are TRBV7-2 and TRBJ2-1; TRBD2 matches 7 bases. This CDR3 region has 16 residues. J was trimmed by 5 bases and V by 1 base; bases with no gene match: 8. The V gene's germline CDR1 is SGHTA and CDR2 FQGNSA. CDR3 in DNA: TGTGCCAGCAGCTTAGTTGGGAGGGTGGGCCACAATGAGCAGTTCTTC. Translation: CASSLVGRVGHNEQFF.

The rearrangement links TRBV5-4 to TRBJ2-3, with 11 bases matching TRBD2. Germline lookup yields CDR1 SGHNT and CDR2 YYREEE (reference sequence). Trimming took 4 bases from V and 7 from J; bases not matched to a gene: 5. CDR3 length equals 14 residues. The CDR3 sequence: CASSPRTSGHTQYF. CDR3 sequence (DNA): TGTGCCAGCAGCCCAAGGACTAGCGGGCATACGCAGTATTTT.

The chain combines TRBV7-9 with TRBJ1-5, with a possible D match to TRBD1 (5 bases). Trimming cost V 3 bases and J 5 bases, with 11 bases left between them. Germline loops: CDR1 SEHNR, CDR2 FQNEAQ (reference sequence). This CDR3 comprises 14 residues. CDR3 DNA: TGTGCCAGCAGCTTGGAAGGGACGGATCAGCCCCAGCATTTT. As protein: CASSLEGTDQPQHF. Drawing the rest from reference TRBV7-9 and TRBJ1-5, the complete variable domain is DTGVSQNPRHKITKRGQNVTFRCDPISEHNRLYWYRQTLGQGPEFLTYFQNEAQLEKSRLLSDRFSAERPKGSFSTLEIQRTEQGDSAMYLCASSLEGTDQPQHFGDGTRLSIL.

The V call is TRBV12-5, the J call TRBJ2-1; 10 bases are a match to TRBD2. Germline CDR1 is LGHNT and CDR2 is FRNRAP. CDR3 length equals 18 residues. The junction had 10 bases not matched to a gene; V was cut back by 0 bases and J by 5 bases. CDR3 amino acids: CASGLVRGGLADHNEQFF. DNA for the CDR3: TGTGCTAGTGGTTTGGTACGTGGTGGACTAGCGGACCACAATGAGCAGTTCTTC.

The chain has TRBV19 and TRBJ2-7; the D call may be TRBD1 or TRBD2 (6 bases each). The CDR3 has 15 residues. The germline V gene encodes CDR1 LNHDA and CDR2 SQIVND (reference sequence). With 1 base removed from V and 0 bases from J, the gap between germline ends came to 10 bases. The CDR3 protein is CASSIGRGASYEQYF. CDR3 sequence (DNA): TGTGCCAGTAGTATAGGTAGGGGGGCCTCCTACGAGCAGTACTTC.

The genes are TRBV15 and TRBJ1-1; D remains ambiguous. This CDR3 has 15 amino acids. Germline CDR1 is LNHNV and CDR2 is YYDKDF (reference sequence). The V end lost 0 bases, the J end lost 10 bases, and 18 bases lay between the germline ends. The CDR3: CATSRDATSGPGAFF. The CDR3 DNA is TGTGCCACCAGCAGAGATGCGACAAGCGGGCCAGGAGCTTTCTTT.

V gene TRBV10-3 combines with J gene TRBJ1-5, with TRBD1 as a possible D gene (5 bases). This CDR3 spans 19 amino acids. Germline CDR1 is ENHRY and CDR2 is SYGVKD. V dropped 2 bases and J dropped 5 bases, with 25 bases sitting between them. This CDR3 reads CAISEPGGTARNFYQPQHF. In nucleotides, the CDR3 is TGTGCCATCAGTGAGCCGGGAGGGACGGCACGAAACTTCTATCAGCCCCAGCATTTT.

V and J are TRBV7-3 and TRBJ2-1, with 10 positions matching TRBD1. The CDR3 covers 16 residues. Germline-derived CDR1 and CDR2 are SGHTA and FQGTGA. After removal of 3 bases from V and 1 base from J, the junction contained 3 bases not matched to a gene. CDR3 nucleotides: TGTGCCAGCAGCTTCGGACAGGGGGGTTCCTACAATGAGCAGTTCTTC. This encodes CASSFGQGGSYNEQFF.

By share, this clone ranks as medium-sized. The V call is TRBV28, the J call TRBJ1-5, with D possibly TRBD1 on 6 matching bases. This CDR3 contains 15 residues. The germline CDR1 and CDR2 sequences are MDHEN and SYDVKM. V lost 5 bases, J lost 3 bases, and 14 bases lay in between. The CDR3 reads CASSRLDRDNQPQHF. The CDR3 DNA reads as TGTGCCAGCAGTAGATTGGACAGAGACAATCAGCCCCAGCATTTT. Supplemented by reference TRBV28 and TRBJ1-5, the full variable domain reads DVKVTQSSRYLVKRTGEKVFLECVQDMDHENMFWYRQDPGLGLRLIYFSYDVKMKEKGDIPEGYSVSREKKERFSLILESASTNQTSMYLCASSRLDRDNQPQHFGDGTRLSIL.

The chain combines TRBV7-2 with TRBJ2-1; 12 bases fit TRBD2. This CDR3 region has 15 residues. Germline CDR1 reads SGHTA; CDR2 reads FQGNSA. Trimming took 5 bases from V and 7 from J; bases not matched to a gene: 6. CDR3 loop: CASSKLAGGRNEQFF. CDR3 DNA sequence: TGTGCCAGCAGCAAACTAGCGGGGGGAAGGAATGAGCAGTTCTTC.

The chain uses TRBV11-2 and TRBJ1-1, with D perhaps TRBD1 (5 bases). Trimming stripped 5 bases from V and 0 bases from J, with 16 bases between. Germline V CDR1 and CDR2: SGHAT, FQNNGV. The CDR3 has 16 residues. The CDR3 DNA reads as TGTGCCAGCAGCACCGCGGGGGGACGTATGAACACTGAAGCTTTCTTT. Encoded protein: CASSTAGGRMNTEAFF.

This clone was observed once. V is TRBV19 and J is TRBJ1-5; possible D gene TRBD1, 5 bases. Germline assignment: CDR1 LNHDA and CDR2 SQIVND (reference sequence). The CDR3 sequence is 14 residues long. Trimming took off 7 bases at V and 7 bases at J, with 17 bases between the two ends. CDR3 sequence reads: CASKKPGSWQPQHF. The CDR3 coding sequence is TGTGCCAGTAAGAAACCAGGGAGCTGGCAGCCCCAGCATTTT.

This chain uses TRBV6-5 with TRBJ2-6; no definite D call. V was cut by 1 base and J by 0 bases, with 7 bases left in between. The CDR3 sequence is 16 residues long. CDR1 MNHEY and CDR2 SVGAGI come from the germline V gene. CDR3 sequence (DNA): TGTGCCAGCAGTTACTTACAGTTCTCTGGGGCCAACGTCCTGACTTTC. Protein: CASSYLQFSGANVLTF.

The rearrangement uses TRBV5-1 and TRBJ1-1, with D possibly being TRBD1 (5 bases). This CDR3 is 15 amino acids long. Trimming pared 4 bases from V and 2 bases from J, leaving 15 bases between. CDR1 is SGHRS, CDR2 YFSETQ, per germline. DNA for the CDR3: TGCGCCAGCAGCCTCCCCGGGCAGGGAAACACTGAAGCTTTCTTT. Amino acid sequence: CASSLPGQGNTEAFF.

V usage is TRBV4-2 and J usage is TRBJ2-2, with no clear D. The CDR3 covers 15 residues. Trimming removed 4 bases from V and 7 bases from J, with 16 bases in between. The germline V gene has CDR1 LGHNA and CDR2 YNFKEQ. The chain's CDR3 is CASSLGYSSDGELFF. CDR3 DNA sequence: TGTGCCAGCAGCCTCGGTTACTCCTCGGACGGGGAGCTGTTTTTT.

V is TRBV19 and J is TRBJ1-1; D remains ambiguous. CDR1 LNHDA and CDR2 SQIVND come from the germline V gene (reference sequence). Trimming took 6 bases from V and 5 from J, leaving 16 bases between them. The CDR3 spans 14 residues. The chain's CDR3 is CASSLLLRETEAFF. Here the CDR3 DNA reads TGTGCCAGTAGCCTCCTCTTAAGGGAGACTGAAGCTTTCTTT.

The DNA of the CDR3 is TGTGCCAGCAGCTTGGTACCCAGGAAAGCTTTCTTT. This encodes CASSLVPRKAFF. V and J are TRBV5-8 and TRBJ1-1; D gene unclear. The CDR3 runs 12 residues. Germline-derived CDR1 and CDR2 are SGHTS and YDEGEE. Trimming removed 0 bases at V and 9 bases at J, with 9 bases between.

The chain uses TRBV5-4 and TRBJ2-1; 8 nucleotides match TRBD2. CDR1 SGHNT and CDR2 YYREEE come from the germline V gene (reference sequence). V lost 4 bases, J lost 8 bases, and 11 bases stayed unmatched. The CDR3 contains 15 residues. This CDR3 is CASSHPGGVGDEQFF. The CDR3 bases are TGTGCCAGCAGCCACCCGGGGGGGGTTGGCGATGAGCAGTTCTTC. The whole variable domain, remainder taken from reference TRBV5-4 and TRBJ2-1, is ETGVTQSPTHLIKTRGQQVTLRCSSQSGHNTVSWYQQALGQGPQFIFQYYREEENGRGNFPPRFSGLQFPNYSSELNVNALELDDSALYLCASSHPGGVGDEQFFGPGTRLTVL.